This paragraph covers one T cell receptor beta chain sequence. Its target is unknown. Repertoires were generated with immunoSEQ multiplex PCR, while TCRdb's copy carries only in-frame clones and drops some. This sample carries roughly 30,000 clones, over 65% of them seen once, and the ten largest clones take around 20%. The unexposed donors gave CD4+ T cells in 2011-2018, prior to COVID-19. After roughly ten days of culture, CD4+ T cells were isolated. This CDR3 has 17 amino acids. The germline V gene encodes CDR1 SGHNT and CDR2 YYREEE (reference sequence). V lost 4 bases and J lost 4, with 18 bases in between. This sample is part of a study of CD4 T cells in relation to SARS-CoV-2 and coronaviruses.

The source material was CD4+ T cells from PBMCs, cultured in vitro. This TCR derives from a human donor in good health. The J gene is TRBJ1-6, the V gene TRBV5-4; a weak D match, TRBD1 (5 bases). As DNA, the CDR3 is TGTGCCAGCAGCAAGGCCCCAGGACAAGGGTATAATTCACCCCTCCACTTT. Translating it yields CASSKAPGQGYNSPLHF. Filled out from reference TRBV5-4 and TRBJ1-6, the complete variable domain reads ETGVTQSPTHLIKTRGQQVTLRCSSQSGHNTVSWYQQALGQGPQFIFQYYREEENGRGNFPPRFSGLQFPNYSSELNVNALELDDSALYLCASSKAPGQGYNSPLHFGNGTRLTVT.